This T cell receptor beta chain was captured in a study of blood T cell repertoires in COVID-19. Authors' data handling: Reference gene primers were amplified, and this amplification served to estimate nucleated cell counts. Profiling relied on immunoSEQ multiplex PCR, and the TCRdb table lists in-frame clones only, not all of them. D and trimming were read from the DNA, whereas the V and J calls and clone size are those reported in that table. The table shows around 190,000 clones, with 76% occurring only once. Participants were aged about 18 to 89 years from around 25 US areas. The germline V gene encodes CDR1 SGHRS and CDR2 YFSETQ. The length of the CDR3 is 18 residues. V gave up 4 bases and J gave up 4 bases; unmatched junction bases: 10.

This TCR was sampled from a woman aged 45-65 years with acute COVID-19. The specimen was PBMCs or T cells enriched from blood (not recorded which). J is TRBJ2-5 and V is TRBV5-1; 16 bases fit TRBD2. Here the CDR3 DNA reads TGCGCCAGCAGCCTCTCCGGGACTAGCGGGGGGGCCGGAGAGACCCAGTACTTC. It translates to CASSLSGTSGGAGETQYF.